This is a list of T cell receptor beta chains from one sample in a study of blood T cell repertoires in COVID-19. Profiling relied on immunoSEQ multiplex PCR, and the TCRdb table lists in-frame clones only, not all of them. The repertoire holds 200,000 to 250,000 clones, with 84% as singletons. Sample: PBMCs or T cells enriched from blood (not recorded which). The receptors come from a woman in her thirties or forties who had recovered from COVID-19. The CDR3 runs from the conserved cysteine through the conserved F or W. The D gene is left open where the match is weak. Clone sizes are given selectively: once, few, many, or a class where the clone is expanded.

clone_size j_call d_call cdr3_length v_call cdr3_aa cdr3_nt
. TRBJ2-1 TRBD2 16 TRBV4-1 CASSRVAGETYNEQFF TGCGCCAGCAGCCGAGTAGCGGGAGAGACCTACAATGAGCAGTTCTTC
. TRBJ2-2 . 15 TRBV7-2 CASSLDALAAGELFF TGTGCCAGCAGCTTAGACGCACTAGCTGCGGGGGAGCTGTTTTTT
. TRBJ2-1 TRBD2 15 TRBV29-1 CSVVGTSGVYNEQFF TGCAGCGTTGTAGGGACTAGCGGGGTCTACAATGAGCAGTTCTTC
once TRBJ2-5 . 14 TRBV5-1 CASSLVVAEETQYF TGCGCCAGCAGCTTGGTGGTAGCGGAAGAGACCCAGTACTTC
. TRBJ1-2 . 11 TRBV5-6 CASSLGSGYTF TGTGCCAGCAGCTTGGGTAGTGGCTACACCTTC
. TRBJ1-1 . 14 TRBV6-5 CASRSQGRITEAFF TGTGCCAGCAGATCACAGGGCCGGATCACTGAAGCTTTCTTT
. TRBJ1-1 . 16 TRBV18 CASSPPGTKSNKEAFF TGTGCCAGCTCACCACCCGGGACAAAAAGTAACAAGGAAGCTTTCTTT
. TRBJ1-1 TRBD1 14 TRBV7-9 CASRNDREVGEAFF TGTGCCAGCAGAAACGACAGGGAGGTTGGTGAAGCTTTCTTT
. TRBJ1-2 TRBD1 14 TRBV4-3 CASSQAGGGDGYTF TGCGCCAGCAGCCAAGCAGGGGGCGGGGATGGCTACACCTTC
. TRBJ1-1 TRBD1 14 TRBV28 CASSQTGGGTEAFF TGTGCCAGCAGCCAAACAGGGGGTGGAACTGAAGCTTTCTTT
. TRBJ2-7 TRBD1 19 TRBV28 CASSPRYRDRSRTGYEQYF TGTGCCAGCAGCCCGCGCTACCGGGACAGATCACGAACGGGTTACGAGCAGTACTTC